Below are 25 T cell receptor beta chains sequenced from a single sample in a study of blood T cell repertoires in COVID-19. Produced via immunoSEQ multiplex PCR; TCRdb's table is partial and in-frame only. Altogether 110,000 to 150,000 clones are present, roughly 77% being singletons, with the ten largest covering 4% to 5%. Sequencing was performed on peripheral blood. The source is a woman aged 65 to 85 with COVID-19, enrolled during active disease.

This sequence joins TRBV18 and TRBJ1-2; the D gene is possibly TRBD1 (5 bases). Germline CDR1 reads KGHSH; CDR2 reads LQKENI. With 2 bases removed from V and 7 bases from J, the gap between germline ends came to 17 bases. This CDR3 region has 15 residues. CDR3 sequence reads: CASSPVPNWGGGYTF. The CDR3 bases are TGTGCCAGCTCACCAGTCCCTAACTGGGGGGGTGGCTACACCTTC. Drawing the rest from reference TRBV18 and TRBJ1-2, the complete variable domain is NAGVMQNPRHLVRRRGQEARLRCSPMKGHSHVYWYRQLPEEGLKFMVYLQKENIIDESGMPKERFSAEFPKEGPSILRIQQVVRGDSAAYFCASSPVPNWGGGYTFGSGTRLTVV.

The genes are TRBV19 and TRBJ1-4; D remains unclear. V lost 7 bases to trimming and J lost 4 bases, with 10 bases between them. From germline, CDR1 is LNHDA and CDR2 SQIVND (reference sequence). The CDR3 consists of 13 residues. In nucleotides, the CDR3 is TGTGCCAGTATGGACCGGGATAATGAAAAACTGTTTTTT. Translated: CASMDRDNEKLFF.

To note about this clone: Compared with germline, one end of the junction differs, possibly owing to a read error. This chain joins TRBV28 and TRBJ2-2, with TRBD1 matching 7 bases. Germline V gene data show CDR1 as MDHEN and CDR2 as SYDVKM. The CDR3 length is 20 residues. CDR3 sequence (DNA): TGTGCCAGCAGTTTACTAGGGGGCGGAGCCTACCTCGCCGACACCGGCGAGCTGTTTTTT. The encoded protein is CASSLLGGGAYLADTGELFF.

CDR3 in amino acids: CAIGRGNTEAFF. CDR3 nucleotide sequence: TGTGCCATCGGGCGGGGGAACACTGAAGCTTTCTTT. The chain joins TRBV10-3 to TRBJ1-1, with D uncertain. V was clipped by 8 bases and J by 1 base, with 8 bases between them. The CDR3 is made up of 12 amino acids. From germline, CDR1 is ENHRY and CDR2 SYGVKD.

V usage is TRBV2 and J usage is TRBJ1-5, with unresolved D. The CDR3 runs to 15 residues. V lost 1 base and J 0 bases, leaving 7 bases between the germline ends. Germline V gene lookup returns CDR1 SNHLY and CDR2 FYNNEI. CDR3 sequence: CASSEGVISNQPQHF. In DNA form, the CDR3 reads TGTGCCAGCAGTGAAGGAGTTATTAGCAATCAGCCCCAGCATTTT. Full variable domain (outside the CDR3, taken from reference TRBV2 and TRBJ1-5): EPEVTQTPSHQVTQMGQEVILRCVPISNHLYFYWYRQILGQKVEFLVSFYNNEISEKSEIFDDQFSVERPDGSNFTLKIRSTKLEDSAMYFCASSEGVISNQPQHFGDGTRLSIL.

This clone was counted a single time. V usage is TRBV6-5 and J usage is TRBJ1-3; 7 bases fit TRBD1. Germline CDR1 is MNHEY and CDR2 is SVGAGI. The CDR3 extends over 15 amino acids. The J segment lost 0 bases and the V segment lost 5 bases, leaving 4 bases of the junction unmatched. The CDR3: CASSQDRTSGNTIYF. The CDR3 coding sequence is TGTGCCAGCAGTCAGGACAGGACCTCTGGAAACACCATATATTTT.

This sequence joins TRBV7-9 and TRBJ2-1; D is possibly TRBD1 (6 bases). The CDR3 runs to 15 residues. Germline V CDR1 and CDR2: SEHNR, FQNEAQ (reference sequence). The V end was cut by 5 bases, the J end by 0 bases, with 11 bases between. The CDR3 DNA sequence: TGTGCCAGCAGCATAACAGGGAGCTCCTACAATGAGCAGTTCTTC. Its protein is CASSITGSSYNEQFF.

J is TRBJ1-4 and V is TRBV29-1; tentative D call: TRBD1 (5 bases). V was shortened by 6 bases and J by 6 bases, with 14 bases between the two germline ends. This CDR3 region has 13 residues. Germline V gives CDR1 SQVTM, CDR2 ANQGSEA. The CDR3 nucleotides read TGCAGCGTCTGGGAGGGGCTTGATGAAAAACTGTTTTTT. It encodes CSVWEGLDEKLFF.

This clone was seen just once. V and J are TRBV5-1 and TRBJ1-6, with D maybe TRBD1 (5 bases). The CDR3 spans 15 residues. Germline lookup yields CDR1 SGHRS and CDR2 YFSETQ. Deletions cut 0 bases from V and 8 bases from J, with 12 bases between. Here the CDR3 DNA reads TGCGCCAGCAGCTTGGGTTCCAGGGCTGATTCACCCCTCCACTTT. Protein product: CASSLGSRADSPLHF.

This clone was seen only a few times. The chain employs TRBV11-2 and TRBJ1-6, with D possibly being TRBD1 (5 bases). Trimming took 1 base from V and 9 from J, leaving 10 bases between them. This CDR3 comprises 14 residues. Germline CDR1 is SGHAT and CDR2 is FQNNGV. DNA for the CDR3: TGTGCCAGCAGCTTAGGGGGCCTGGCTTCACCCCTCCACTTT. Translated, it gives CASSLGGLASPLHF.

V usage is TRBV4-1 and J usage is TRBJ1-3; a weak D match, TRBD1 (5 bases). The germline V gene has CDR1 MGHRA and CDR2 YSYEKL. CDR3 length: 15 residues. V dropped 4 bases and J dropped 0 bases, with 10 bases sitting between them. The CDR3 region has the DNA TGCGCCAGCAGCCCTTCCGGGGGCTCTGGAAACACCATATATTTT. Translated, it gives CASSPSGGSGNTIYF.

The rearrangement uses TRBV5-5 and TRBJ2-4, with TRBD1 identical over 12 bases. Per the germline V gene, CDR1 is SGHKS and CDR2 is YYEKEE (reference sequence). With 4 bases clipped from V and 5 bases from J, the junction kept 7 bases outside the gene matches. The CDR3 contains 16 residues. The CDR3: CASSIGTGGAENIQYF. The CDR3 region has the DNA TGTGCCAGCAGCATCGGGACAGGGGGCGCGGAAAACATTCAGTACTTC.

The J gene is TRBJ1-2, the V gene TRBV29-1; 7 nucleotides align to TRBD1. Germline lookup yields CDR1 SQVTM and CDR2 ANQGSEA. The CDR3 extends over 13 amino acids. The V and J ends lost 5 bases and 7 bases, in that order; junction bases with no gene match: 10. CDR3 coding DNA: TGCAGCGTTTCAAACACAGGGGTGGCTGGCTACACCTTC. This codes for CSVSNTGVAGYTF. The complete variable domain, with remaining parts taken from reference TRBV29-1 and TRBJ1-2, reads SAVISQKPSRDICQRGTSLTIQCQVDSQVTMMFWYRQQPGQSLTLIATANQGSEATYESGFVIDKFPISRPNLTFSTLTVSNMSPEDSSIYLCSVSNTGVAGYTFGSGTRLTVV.

The chain is built from TRBV5-6 and TRBJ2-7; TRBD1 matches at 10 bases. Looked up from germline, CDR1 is SGHDT and CDR2 is YYEEEE. The J segment lost 9 bases and the V segment lost 4 bases, leaving 10 bases of the junction unmatched. The length of the CDR3 is 14 residues. Here the CDR3 reads CASSGGDRGLRQYF. CDR3 sequence (DNA): TGTGCCAGCAGCGGGGGGGACAGGGGCCTCCGGCAGTACTTC.

As for this clone: Other nucleotide sequences in the sample specify the same CDR3. The chain carries TRBV19 and TRBJ1-5; D might be TRBD1 (5 bases). The CDR3 is 14 residues long. CDR1 is LNHDA and CDR2 is SQIVND in the germline V gene (reference sequence). V gave up 6 bases and J gave up 2 bases, with 11 bases separating them. The CDR3 spells CASSGGTGNQPQHF. CDR3 in DNA: TGTGCCAGTAGCGGGGGAACAGGCAATCAGCCCCAGCATTTT.

This chain joins TRBV27 and TRBJ1-4, with TRBD1 identical over 7 bases. V dropped 5 bases and J dropped 4; count of bases not matched to a gene: 4. Germline V CDR1 and CDR2: MNHEY, SMNVEV (reference sequence). The CDR3 is 14 residues long. The CDR3 sequence: CASSPGQINEKLFF. The CDR3, as DNA: TGTGCCAGCAGTCCGGGACAGATTAATGAAAAACTGTTTTTT.

This rearrangement joins TRBV19 to TRBJ1-1, with no clear D. The germline V gene has CDR1 LNHDA and CDR2 SQIVND (reference sequence). This CDR3 comprises 13 residues. Between the trimmed V and J ends, which lost 2 bases and 2 bases, there was a span of 6 bases. The CDR3 nucleotides are TGTGCCAGTAGTATAAAGCCCAACACTGAAGCTTTCTTT. It translates to CASSIKPNTEAFF.

The chain combines TRBV19 with TRBJ2-3; D remains ambiguous. The CDR3 is 13 residues long. V lost 6 bases and J 0 bases, leaving 7 bases between the germline ends. Germline lookup yields CDR1 LNHDA and CDR2 SQIVND (reference sequence). In nucleotides, the CDR3 is TGTGCCAGTAGGGCTGAAAGCACAGATACGCAGTATTTT. This encodes CASRAESTDTQYF.

This clone is a singleton in its sample. It may be a read error: a sequence one base away is much more abundant. The chain employs TRBV5-1 and TRBJ2-5, with 8 bases fitting TRBD2. The CDR3 loop spans 17 amino acids. The germline gives CDR1 SGHRS, CDR2 YFSETQ. CDR3 nucleotide sequence: TGCGCCCGCAGCTTGAATAACGGGGGGGGGACCCAAGAGACCCAGTACTTC. Residues: CARSLNNGGGTQETQYF.

As concerns this clone: Germline and junction disagree at one end, which may indicate a read error. The chain has TRBV11-2 and TRBJ2-1; 7 nucleotides align to TRBD1. Germline V CDR1 and CDR2: SGHAT, FQNNGV. The CDR3 is 12 amino acids. The chain's CDR3 is CASSLEGQRTIF. In DNA form, the CDR3 reads TGTGCCAGCAGCTTAGAGGGACAGCGAACCATCTTC.

CDR3 DNA: TGTGCCAGCAGCACTGTACACAGAACCACAATGAAACAGTTCTTC. Translated: CASSTVHRTTMKQFF. V gene TRBV7-2 combines with J gene TRBJ2-1; D unresolved. Germline V gene sequence: CDR1 SGHTA, CDR2 FQGNSA. This CDR3 region has 15 residues. Trimming removed 5 bases at V and 13 bases at J, with 24 bases between.

This clone was seen a single time. The chain employs TRBV7-9 and TRBJ1-3; TRBD1 might be the D (5 bases). The CDR3 has 15 amino acids. Trimming pared 7 bases from V and 2 bases from J, leaving 15 bases between. Germline V gives CDR1 SEHNR, CDR2 FQNEAQ (reference sequence). CDR3 nucleotides: TGTGCCAGCAACCCCAGTGGGACTGCTGGAAACACCATATATTTT. This codes for CASNPSGTAGNTIYF.

This chain links TRBV5-1 with TRBJ2-7, with D perhaps matching TRBD2 (6 bases). Germline V gives CDR1 SGHRS, CDR2 YFSETQ. V lost 4 bases and J 2 bases, leaving 16 bases between the germline ends. This CDR3 has 15 residues. The CDR3 coding sequence is TGCGCCAGCAGCCCCGGGGCAGGAGGGGCCTACGAGCAGTACTTC. This gives the protein CASSPGAGGAYEQYF.

The chain recombines TRBV3-1 (or the pseudogene TRBV3-2) with TRBJ1-2; 9 bases agree with TRBD1. Germline V gene sequence: CDR1 LGHDT, CDR2 YNNKEL (reference sequence). The V and J ends lost 4 bases and 7 bases, in that order; junction bases with no gene match: 7. CDR3 length: 14 residues. The CDR3 here is CASSPRTGVGGYTF. Written as DNA, the CDR3 is TGTGCCAGCAGCCCGAGGACAGGGGTTGGTGGCTACACCTTC.

This chain links TRBV19 with TRBJ2-2, with D unresolved. Germline V lookup: CDR1 LNHDA, CDR2 SQIVND (reference sequence). Trimming removed 3 bases from V and 7 bases from J, with 12 bases in between. This CDR3 is 14 amino acids long. CDR3 amino acids: CASSIGEAIGELFF. The CDR3 nucleotides read TGTGCCAGTAGTATCGGAGAGGCCATCGGGGAGCTGTTTTTT.